This TCR beta chain comes out of a study of T cell repertoires in cytomegalovirus infection (dated by TCRdb to about 2019). With regard to the full study: Because public TCR beta signatures pointed to carriage of CMV infection together with the matching HLA type, the HLA type of each donor mattered for the analysis. Results the study describes overall, beyond this receptor: The ex vivo response was dominated by HLA-C-restricted CMV-specific TCR beta clonotypes, and the single most frequent clonotype in two of eight donors was supplied by these HLA-C-restricted clonotypes. Cumulative frequency of public TCR beta family members discriminated carriers of CMV infection plus the relevant HLA type in this cohort and an independent roughly 340-donor cohort.

The instrument given in TCRdb is Illumina HiSeq 1500. TCRdb itself trimmed the public reads at Q25 with fastp, ran MiXCR and retained productive beta chains. Each CDR3 protein gets just one entry, which takes the most common genes and DNA from the rows behind it. The sample includes around 230,000 distinct CDR3 sequences, with roughly 6.5% observed a single time. The top ten clones comprise 5.5% to 6.5% of the sample. Counted from cysteine to phenylalanine, this CDR3 has 15 amino acids. Just CDR3 DNA is preserved here, 45 bases in frame from base 1. After removal of 4 bases from V and 6 bases from J, the junction retains 11 bases not matched to a gene. CDR1 SGHTA and CDR2 FQGNSA were looked up in the germline V gene. This clonotype turned up a few times. No antigen is known for it. Base qualities were left out, and no much larger clone turns up one base away.

The TCR comes from a human donor in good health (CMV status not recorded). Some clones in this sample may be carry-over from other donors' samples. Sequenced input: PBMCs. This chain is built from TRBV7-2 and TRBJ1-2; TRBD1 aligns with 7 central bases. CDR3 protein: CASSYRMTGRDGYTF. At the DNA level, the sequence is TGTGCCAGCAGCTACCGTATGACAGGGCGGGATGGCTACACCTTC.